This TCR beta chain appears in the sequencing data of a study of cytomegalovirus exposure and HLA in healthy donors. The CDR3 runs 14 residues. The germline gives CDR1 LNHDA, CDR2 SQIVND (reference sequence). Unmatched junction bases numbered 3, after V lost 3 bases and J lost 6 bases. A multiplex PCR was run with 60 Vbeta primers and 13 Jbeta primers. Libraries were prepared by immunoSEQ multiplex PCR; TCRdb keeps only in-frame clonotypes and omits some of them. The table includes 150,000 to 200,000 clones, about four fifths detected once. The chain joins TRBV19 to TRBJ2-1; 9 nucleotides align to TRBD2. Sample: PBMCs. The sequence was collected from a woman in her fifties or sixties in good health and CMV-seropositive. The CDR3 region has the DNA TGTGCCAGTAGTATCGTAGCGGGAGTCAATGAGCAGTTCTTC. It specifies CASSIVAGVNEQFF.